The 25 T cell receptor beta chains below come from one sample, sequenced in a study of blood T cell repertoires in COVID-19. Assay used: immunoSEQ multiplex PCR; TCRdb lists only in-frame clones, some missing. This table holds hundreds of thousands of clones, about 80% found once. Sequencing was done on a sample of peripheral blood. These receptors all come from a woman aged 80 or over with acute or convalescent COVID-19.

The chain uses TRBV5-4 and TRBJ1-1, with D perhaps matching TRBD1 (6 bases). V was trimmed by 4 bases and J by 5 bases, leaving 15 bases between them. Germline CDR1 reads SGHNT; CDR2 reads YYREEE (reference sequence). The CDR3 has 14 amino acids. DNA of the CDR3: TGTGCCAGCAGCCCAACTCAGGGGACGACTGAAGCTTTCTTT. Encoded protein: CASSPTQGTTEAFF.

This clone occurred many times. The chain couples TRBV5-1 to TRBJ2-1; 12 nucleotides agree with TRBD2. V lost 5 bases, J lost 8 bases, and 5 bases stayed unmatched. The CDR3 length is 14 residues. CDR1 and CDR2 from the germline V gene are SGHRS and YFSETQ. Written as DNA, the CDR3 is TGCGCCAGCAGGGTGACTAGCGGGAGTGATGAGCAGTTCTTC. Translation gives CASRVTSGSDEQFF.

The rearrangement links TRBV10-2 to TRBJ1-1; tentatively, D is TRBD1 (5 bases). This CDR3 comprises 16 residues. Between the trimmed V and J ends, which lost 5 bases and 2 bases, there was a span of 18 bases. CDR1 and CDR2 (germline): WSHSY, SAAADI. CDR3 in amino acids: CASSSLRQLGNTEAFF. Written as DNA, the CDR3 is TGCGCCAGCAGTTCCTTACGACAGCTGGGAAACACTGAAGCTTTCTTT.

The count of this clone is one. The chain is built from TRBV6-5 and TRBJ2-7, with a weak D call TRBD1 (6 bases). CDR3 length equals 14 residues. Trimming cost V 6 bases and J 0 bases, with 12 bases left between them. CDR1 is MNHEY and CDR2 is SVGAGI in the germline V gene. DNA for the CDR3: TGTGCCAGCAGCCGAGACAGGATCTCCTACGAGCAGTACTTC. Translating it yields CASSRDRISYEQYF.

This clone was observed a few times. This chain connects TRBV3-1 (or the pseudogene TRBV3-2) to TRBJ2-1, with D maybe TRBD2 (6 bases). Germline CDR1 is LGHDT and CDR2 is YNNKEL (reference sequence). This CDR3 is built from 12 residues. Trimming removed 3 bases at V and 14 bases at J, with 14 bases between. CDR3 loop: CASSHSGEREFF. The CDR3 DNA sequence: TGTGCCAGCAGCCATTCGGGGGAAAGGGAGTTCTTC.

The chain couples TRBV3-1 (or the pseudogene TRBV3-2) to TRBJ2-2, with 8 positions matching TRBD1. CDR1 and CDR2 from the germline V gene are LGHDT and YNNKEL (reference sequence). The CDR3 is 16 residues long. After removal of 4 bases from V and 5 bases from J, the junction contained 9 bases not matched to a gene. As DNA, the CDR3 is TGTGCCAGCAGCCTTCGACAGGGGTTTGGGACCGGGGAGCTGTTTTTT. Its translation: CASSLRQGFGTGELFF.

This chain connects TRBV6-1 to TRBJ1-2, with 8 nucleotides matching TRBD1. The CDR3 contains 15 residues. CDR1 and CDR2 (germline): MNHNS, SASEGT. Unmatched junction bases numbered 3, after V lost 1 base and J lost 2 bases. CDR3 sequence: CASSEVQGANYGYTF. The DNA for the CDR3 is TGTGCCAGCAGTGAAGTCCAGGGGGCGAACTATGGCTACACCTTC.

The chain is built from TRBV7-8 and TRBJ1-2, with D hard to call. The germline V gene has CDR1 SGHVS and CDR2 FQNEAQ. This CDR3 has 12 residues. The V end was cut by 5 bases, the J end by 4 bases, with 8 bases between. CDR3 nucleotide sequence: TGTGCCAGCAGCAAAGACTTCTATGGCTACACCTTC. The encoded protein is CASSKDFYGYTF.

The table lists this clone with a few counts. The CDR3: CASNPITTGVGNTIYF. Here the CDR3 DNA reads TGTGCCAGCAACCCCATCACGACAGGGGTCGGAAACACCATATATTTT. The V and J genes are TRBV7-9 and TRBJ1-3, with 8 bases matching TRBD1. The CDR3 sequence is 16 residues long. With V trimmed by 7 bases and J by 4 bases, 12 bases remained unmatched. Germline V lookup: CDR1 SEHNR, CDR2 FQNEAQ (reference sequence).

This clone was observed a few times. The chain recombines TRBV6-2 or TRBV6-3 with TRBJ1-5; 8 nucleotides match TRBD1. In germline, CDR1 is MNHEY, CDR2 SVGEGT. J lost 4 bases, V lost 5 bases, and 7 bases had no gene match. The CDR3 is 15 residues long. The CDR3 is CASSLGRGRNQPQHF. The CDR3 DNA reads as TGTGCCAGCAGTCTCGGCAGGGGGCGAAATCAGCCCCAGCATTTT.

The rearrangement links TRBV3-1 (or the pseudogene TRBV3-2) to TRBJ2-2, with 9 bases fitting TRBD2. Germline values: CDR1 LGHDT, CDR2 YNNKEL (reference sequence). The CDR3 contains 14 residues. V was clipped by 4 bases and J by 6 bases; unmatched bases: 3. CDR3 loop: CASSPGLAAGELFF. DNA of the CDR3: TGTGCCAGCAGCCCGGGACTAGCAGCCGGGGAGCTGTTTTTT.

The V and J genes are TRBV5-4 and TRBJ2-7; 9 nucleotides match TRBD2. CDR3 length: 15 residues. The J segment lost 3 bases and the V segment lost 0 bases, leaving 4 bases of the junction unmatched. Germline CDR1 is SGHNT and CDR2 is YYREEE (reference sequence). The chain's CDR3 is CASSLVGAGGYEQYF. CDR3 nucleotide sequence: TGTGCCAGCAGCTTGGTTGGAGCGGGGGGCTACGAGCAGTACTTC.

V gene TRBV27 combines with J gene TRBJ1-2; D uncertain. CDR1 is MNHEY, CDR2 SMNVEV, per germline (reference sequence). V gave up 3 bases and J gave up 4 bases, with 9 bases separating them. The CDR3 is made up of 13 amino acids. The CDR3, as DNA: TGTGCCAGCAGTTTCCCCTCGGGCTATGGCTACACCTTC. It encodes CASSFPSGYGYTF.

Written as DNA, the CDR3 is TGTGCCAGCAGCGTAGCCTGGGGACTAGGTGTGGATCAAGAGACCCAGTACTTC. Protein product: CASSVAWGLGVDQETQYF. The chain is built from TRBV9 and TRBJ2-5, with 8 bases that match TRBD2. The CDR3 contains 18 residues. Unmatched junction bases numbered 12, after V lost 0 bases and J lost 2 bases. Germline V gene sequence: CDR1 SGDLS, CDR2 YYNGEE.

The chain links TRBV6-2 or TRBV6-3 to TRBJ1-2; tentatively, D is TRBD1 (6 bases). The CDR3 spans 11 residues. Trimming took off 5 bases at V and 9 bases at J, with 10 bases between the two ends. Germline V gene sequence: CDR1 MNHEY, CDR2 SVGEGT. CDR3 DNA sequence: TGTGCCAGCAGTACAGGGCTACGCTACACCTTC. Translated, it gives CASSTGLRYTF.

The chain combines TRBV30 with TRBJ1-5; 8 bases agree with TRBD1. V gave up 0 bases and J gave up 2 bases; unmatched junction bases: 9. This CDR3 spans 17 amino acids. The germline gives CDR1 GTSNPN, CDR2 SVGIG (reference sequence). The CDR3 DNA follows: TGTGCCTGGAGTGTACGGATCGGGACAGGCGGCAATCAGCCCCAGCATTTT. Translation gives CAWSVRIGTGGNQPQHF.

J is TRBJ1-2 and V is TRBV25-1, with a possible D match to TRBD1 (5 bases). Germline V lookup: CDR1 MGHDK, CDR2 SYGVNS. The CDR3 loop spans 13 amino acids. V was trimmed by 6 bases and J by 7 bases, leaving 15 bases between them. CDR3 in amino acids: CASSRGGLGGYTF. CDR3 in DNA: TGTGCCAGCAGCCGTGGGGGGTTGGGTGGCTACACCTTC.

The genes are TRBV4-1 and TRBJ2-2; 10 nucleotides agree with TRBD2. CDR1 is MGHRA, CDR2 YSYEKL, per germline. The CDR3 loop spans 15 amino acids. Trimming removed 6 bases from V and 5 bases from J; junction bases left unmatched: 6. The CDR3 loop reads CASRAGGGRTGELFF. The CDR3 region has the DNA TGCGCCAGCAGAGCGGGAGGGGGACGGACCGGGGAGCTGTTTTTT.

This clone was seen just once. The chain combines TRBV20-1 with TRBJ2-7; weak D call: TRBD2 (7 bases). V lost 3 bases, J lost 4 bases, and 16 bases lay in between. The CDR3 is 14 amino acids. From germline, CDR1 is DFQATT and CDR2 SNEGSKA (reference sequence). CDR3 bases: TGCAGTGCTAGTTCGAGCGGGGACATGTACGAGCAGTACTTC. Translating it yields CSASSSGDMYEQYF.

V usage is TRBV11-3 and J usage is TRBJ2-3; D possibly corresponds to TRBD2 (5 bases). Trimming removed 1 base from V and 0 bases from J, with 8 bases in between. Per the germline V gene, CDR1 is SGHNT and CDR2 is YENEEA. The CDR3 spans 15 residues. CDR3 in DNA: TGTGCCAGCAGCTTAGGTGGAGGAAGCACAGATACGCAGTATTTT. It translates to CASSLGGGSTDTQYF.

This clone showed up just a few times. V and J are TRBV7-9 and TRBJ1-1; 7 bases line up with TRBD1. The V gene's germline CDR1 is SEHNR and CDR2 FQNEAQ (reference sequence). The length of the CDR3 is 13 residues. The ends lost 1 base at V and 9 bases at J; junction bases unmatched: 5. The CDR3 bases are TGTGCCAGCAGCTTAGATACAGGGGTCCAAGCTTTCTTT. Protein sequence: CASSLDTGVQAFF.

The chain joins TRBV12-3 or TRBV12-4 to TRBJ1-3; D is ambiguous. This CDR3 has 12 amino acids. Deletions cut 6 bases from V and 8 bases from J, with 11 bases between. CDR3 DNA: TGTGCCAGCAGCCTCGCCCGGGACACCATATATTTT. This sequence encodes CASSLARDTIYF.

This CDR3 is CASSQRQRNQPQHF. The CDR3 DNA is TGTGCCAGTAGCCAAAGACAGAGGAATCAGCCCCAGCATTTT. V and J are TRBV19 and TRBJ1-5; tentatively, D is TRBD1 (5 bases). The CDR3 has 14 amino acids. Germline lookup yields CDR1 LNHDA and CDR2 SQIVND (reference sequence). Trimming cost V 6 bases and J 4 bases, with 13 bases left between them.

The genes are TRBV3-1 (or the pseudogene TRBV3-2) and TRBJ2-2, with D possibly TRBD2 on 6 matching bases. The length of the CDR3 is 15 residues. The V gene's germline CDR1 is LGHDT and CDR2 YNNKEL (reference sequence). With 1 base removed from V and 6 bases from J, the gap between germline ends came to 12 bases. Here the CDR3 DNA reads TGTGCCAGCAGCCAAGTTTCGCGGGGCCCCGGGGAGCTGTTTTTT. The encoded protein is CASSQVSRGPGELFF.

The chain is built from TRBV5-6 and TRBJ1-1; 10 bases agree with TRBD1. Trimming removed 3 bases from V and 7 bases from J; junction bases left unmatched: 3. The CDR3 is made up of 13 amino acids. Germline CDR1 SGHDT, CDR2 YYEEEE. Here the CDR3 DNA reads TGTGCCAGCAGCTCGGACAGGGGGATTGAAGCTTTCTTT. This sequence encodes CASSSDRGIEAFF. Full variable domain (remainder filled in from reference TRBV5-6 and TRBJ1-1): DAGVTQSPTHLIKTRGQQVTLRCSPKSGHDTVSWYQQALGQGPQFIFQYYEEEERQRGNFPDRFSGHQFPNYSSELNVNALLLGDSALYLCASSSDRGIEAFFGQGTRLTVV.